What follows are 20 T cell receptor beta chains derived from one specimen sequenced in a study of OX40 agonist ivuxolimab in advanced cancers. The data were produced by immunoSEQ multiplex PCR, yet TCRdb's version contains in-frame clones alone and is incomplete. The sample gives roughly 86,000 clones, about 94% of which show up once; 0.95% to 1.2% is in the top ten. The sample here was CD4+ or CD8+ T cells sorted from blood, taken in a trial of the OX40 agonist ivuxolimab. The receptors come from an adult with an advanced solid tumor such as melanoma, head and neck, liver or kidney cancer.

This clone is a singleton in its sample. This chain joins TRBV19 and TRBJ2-2; 9 positions agree with TRBD1. The CDR3 consists of 14 residues. Losses at the gene ends were 6 bases for V and 3 bases for J; bases not matched to a gene: 2. The germline gives CDR1 LNHDA, CDR2 SQIVND (reference sequence). CDR3 nucleotides: TGTGCCAGTAGAGACAGGGGGGACACCGGGGAGCTGTTTTTT. As protein: CASRDRGDTGELFF.

The chain joins TRBV29-1 to TRBJ1-1; D may be TRBD1 (6 bases). CDR3 length equals 15 residues. Germline V gene lookup returns CDR1 SQVTM and CDR2 ANQGSEA. Trimming removed 1 base from V and 4 bases from J, with 16 bases in between. CDR3 DNA: TGCAGCGTTGAAGTACAGGGCAGGGAGGGCACTGAAGCTTTCTTT. Translation: CSVEVQGREGTEAFF.

J is TRBJ2-7 and V is TRBV28; tentative D call: TRBD1 (8 bases). V was pared by 5 bases and J by 11 bases, with 16 bases between. Per the germline V gene, CDR1 is MDHEN and CDR2 is SYDVKM. The CDR3 is 12 amino acids. Here the CDR3 DNA reads TGTGCCAGCAGTAACACAGGGGGGGTGGAGTACTTC. Amino acid sequence: CASSNTGGVEYF.

This clone has just one count. V and J are TRBV28 and TRBJ1-1; 8 bases map to TRBD1. Germline V gene sequence: CDR1 MDHEN, CDR2 SYDVKM. The CDR3 has 15 amino acids. With V trimmed by 3 bases and J by 1 base, 4 bases remained unmatched. CDR3 sequence: CASSFPGQGNTEAFF. The CDR3 bases are TGTGCCAGCAGTTTTCCAGGACAGGGGAACACTGAAGCTTTCTTT.

The J gene is TRBJ1-3, the V gene TRBV11-3; no firm D call. Germline V gene data show CDR1 as SGHNT and CDR2 as YENEEA. This CDR3 is built from 14 residues. The V end lost 4 bases, the J end lost 4 bases, and 11 bases lay between the germline ends. The CDR3 region is CASSSRSWGNTIYF. CDR3 sequence (DNA): TGTGCCAGCAGCTCTCGAAGCTGGGGAAACACCATATATTTT. The full variable domain, its missing parts supplied by reference TRBV11-3 and TRBJ1-3, is EAGVVQSPRYKIIEKKQPVAFWCNPISGHNTLYWYLQNLGQGPELLIRYENEEAVDDSQLPKDRFSAERLKGVDSTLKIQPAELGDSAVYLCASSSRSWGNTIYFGEGSWLTVV.

The chain employs TRBV27 and TRBJ2-3; D not resolved. Trimming pared 4 bases from V and 2 bases from J, leaving 7 bases between. The V gene's germline CDR1 is MNHEY and CDR2 SMNVEV (reference sequence). The CDR3 covers 13 residues. This CDR3 is CASSSPYTDTQYF. The CDR3 region has the DNA TGTGCCAGCAGTTCACCCTACACAGATACGCAGTATTTT.

The chain recombines TRBV4-3 with TRBJ2-5, with D possibly matching TRBD1 (5 bases). The V end was cut by 0 bases, the J end by 5 bases, with 13 bases between. Germline-derived CDR1 and CDR2 are LGHNA and YSLEER. The CDR3 is 15 residues long. Written as DNA, the CDR3 is TGCGCCAGCAGCCAAGAACCGGACACTGGGGAGACCCAGTACTTC. Encoded protein: CASSQEPDTGETQYF.

This clone was observed a single time. This chain connects TRBV7-8 to TRBJ2-7; TRBD2 is a possible D gene (8 bases). With 5 bases removed from V and 1 base from J, the gap between germline ends came to 15 bases. This CDR3 contains 15 residues. In germline, CDR1 is SGHVS, CDR2 FQNEAQ. CDR3 sequence (DNA): TGTGCCAGCAGCGTCGGGAGGGGGCCGTCCTACGAGCAGTACTTC. Translated, it gives CASSVGRGPSYEQYF.

The V call is TRBV28, the J call TRBJ2-5; D not certain. Per the germline V gene, CDR1 is MDHEN and CDR2 is SYDVKM. The ends were cut back, 7 bases at V and 5 bases at J, with 11 bases in the middle. CDR3 length equals 12 residues. The CDR3 DNA sequence: TGTGCCAGCAATAAAGGATGGGAGACCCAGTACTTC. Its translation: CASNKGWETQYF. The complete variable domain, with remaining parts taken from reference TRBV28 and TRBJ2-5, reads DVKVTQSSRYLVKRTGEKVFLECVQDMDHENMFWYRQDPGLGLRLIYFSYDVKMKEKGDIPEGYSVSREKKERFSLILESASTNQTSMYLCASNKGWETQYFGPGTRLLVL.

The chain employs TRBV4-3 and TRBJ1-1; possibly TRBD1 for D (5 bases). The CDR3 sequence is 14 residues long. The germline CDR1 and CDR2 sequences are LGHNA and YSLEER. Trimming left V 0 bases short and J 4 bases short, with 9 bases between. The CDR3 DNA is TGCGCCAGCAGCCAAGATGCCGGGGGCACTGAAGCTTTCTTT. Translating it yields CASSQDAGGTEAFF.

Of note for this clone: The same CDR3 also results from other DNA sequences found in this sample. CDR3 protein: CANRQGIQETQYF. The CDR3 nucleotides are TGTGCCAACAGACAGGGTATCCAAGAGACCCAGTACTTC. The chain has TRBV25-1 and TRBJ2-5; 7 bases match TRBD1. J gave up 1 base and V 10 bases, and 6 bases lay outside the gene matches. This CDR3 is 13 amino acids long. Germline lookup yields CDR1 MGHDK and CDR2 SYGVNS.

The chain has TRBV30 and TRBJ1-6, with unresolved D. Trimming pared 8 bases from V and 10 bases from J, leaving 15 bases between. This CDR3 has 12 amino acids. Germline lookup yields CDR1 GTSNPN and CDR2 SVGIG (reference sequence). The CDR3 loop reads CAPNGLGSPLHF. The CDR3 bases are TGTGCCCCAAACGGTCTGGGATCACCCCTCCACTTT.

This chain connects TRBV15 to TRBJ2-5, with D unclear. Germline-derived CDR1 and CDR2 are LNHNV and YYDKDF (reference sequence). The V gene lost 0 bases and the J gene lost 5 bases, with 13 bases spanning the gap. The CDR3 runs to 15 residues. Here the CDR3 reads CATSRDLGIRETQYF. DNA of the CDR3: TGTGCCACCAGCAGAGATCTGGGGATTAGGGAGACCCAGTACTTC.

V is TRBV5-1 and J is TRBJ2-5; no clear D. Germline CDR1 is SGHRS and CDR2 is YFSETQ. V dropped 0 bases and J dropped 2 bases, with 8 bases sitting between them. This CDR3 spans 14 amino acids. The CDR3: CASSLEATQETQYF. CDR3 coding DNA: TGCGCCAGCAGCTTGGAAGCTACACAAGAGACCCAGTACTTC.

The CDR3 nucleotides read TGTGCCAGCAATAACCAAGGGACTAGCGGGAGGGAGACCCAGTACTTC. This gives the protein CASNNQGTSGRETQYF. The V call is TRBV21-1, the J call TRBJ2-5; the table's D call, TRBD2, has no DNA check behind it. TRBV21-1 is deemed a pseudogene. The CDR3 consists of 16 residues.

Here the CDR3 DNA reads TGTGCCAGCAGTGTGCATCCAGATACGCAGTATTTT. It yields the protein CASSVHPDTQYF. The J gene is TRBJ2-3, the V gene TRBV28; D is unclear. This CDR3 contains 12 residues. Germline CDR1 reads MDHEN; CDR2 reads SYDVKM. With 5 bases removed from V and 4 bases from J, the gap between germline ends came to 7 bases.

The V and J genes are TRBV7-2 and TRBJ2-7; D tentatively fits TRBD1 or TRBD2 (5 bases each). Germline assignment: CDR1 SGHTA and CDR2 FQGNSA. With 6 bases removed from V and 2 bases from J, the gap between germline ends came to 14 bases. This CDR3 region has 14 residues. CDR3 bases: TGTGCCAGCAGTGGGGACGGACAAGCCTACGAGCAGTACTTC. Translating it yields CASSGDGQAYEQYF.

This clone has only a few counts. The chain recombines TRBV11-2 with TRBJ2-7; D call uncertain. This CDR3 contains 13 residues. Per the germline V gene, CDR1 is SGHAT and CDR2 is FQNNGV. Trimming took off 0 bases at V and 6 bases at J, with 9 bases between the two ends. CDR3 sequence (DNA): TGTGCCAGCAGCTTAGATTTCAGAGTCGAGCAGTACTTC. It is translated as CASSLDFRVEQYF.

As concerns this clone: Germline is not matched at one junction end, which may reflect a read error. This sample includes further DNA sequences coding for the same CDR3. The chain employs TRBV5-8 and TRBJ2-4; D not certain. The germline V gene has CDR1 SGHTS and CDR2 YDEGEE. The CDR3 loop spans 13 amino acids. The CDR3 here is CASSPLVGLLSHF. For the CDR3, the DNA is TGTGCCAGCAGCCCCCTGGTTGGGCTCTTATCCCACTTC. The full variable domain, with the rest looked up from reference TRBV5-8 and TRBJ2-4, is EAGVTQSPTHLIKTRGQQATLRCSPISGHTSVYWYQQALGLGLQFLLWYDEGEERNRGNFPPRFSGRQFPNYSSELNVNALELEDSALYLCASSPLVGLLSHFGAGTRLSVL.

The V gene is TRBV2, the J gene TRBJ2-3; 7 bases are a match to TRBD1. The CDR3 is 17 amino acids. After removal of 6 bases from V and 1 base from J, the junction contained 13 bases not matched to a gene. Germline V gene sequence: CDR1 SNHLY, CDR2 FYNNEI. CDR3 loop: CASRKGDSLRGTDTQYF. CDR3 coding DNA: TGTGCCAGCAGAAAAGGGGACAGCCTAAGGGGCACAGATACGCAGTATTTT.